The 9 T cell receptor beta chains below were found in one sample sequenced in a study of blood T cell repertoires in COVID-19. The method was immunoSEQ multiplex PCR; TCRdb's version includes in-frame clones alone and lacks a portion of them. The profile shows approximately 60,000 clones, roughly 80% of them singletons. The sequenced material came from peripheral blood. These receptors all stem from a man aged 55 to 70 with COVID-19, enrolled during active disease.

The J gene is TRBJ1-6, the V gene TRBV19; TRBD1 agrees at 9 bases. This CDR3 contains 15 residues. The V gene's germline CDR1 is LNHDA and CDR2 SQIVND (reference sequence). V shed 5 bases and J 7 bases; nucleotides not matched to a gene: 6. In DNA, the CDR3 is TGTGCCAGTAGTGGGGGACAGGGTCGGAATTCACCCCTCCACTTT. It translates to CASSGGQGRNSPLHF.

The chain links TRBV7-9 to TRBJ2-7; maybe TRBD1 (7 bases). The CDR3 consists of 14 residues. Looked up from germline, CDR1 is SEHNR and CDR2 is FQNEAQ (reference sequence). The ends were cut back, 7 bases at V and 2 bases at J, with 15 bases in the middle. CDR3 in amino acids: CASTTSRGAYEQYF. DNA for the CDR3: TGTGCCAGCACCACAAGCAGGGGGGCCTACGAGCAGTACTTC.

The rearrangement uses TRBV27 and TRBJ1-2; D possibly corresponds to TRBD1 (6 bases). CDR3 length equals 16 residues. From germline, CDR1 is MNHEY and CDR2 SMNVEV (reference sequence). Trimming pared 4 bases from V and 4 bases from J, leaving 19 bases between. The CDR3 here is CASSSRDNRRLYGYTF. DNA for the CDR3: TGTGCCAGCAGTTCCCGGGACAATCGGAGGCTCTATGGCTACACCTTC.

The chain joins TRBV5-1 to TRBJ2-7, with 7 bases identical to TRBD2. CDR1 and CDR2 (germline): SGHRS, YFSETQ. The CDR3 is 17 residues long. Trimming cost V 2 bases and J 2 bases; bases outside gene matches: 13. The CDR3: CASSFGGGDYRTYEQYF. The CDR3 DNA reads TGCGCCAGCAGCTTCGGTGGGGGGGACTACCGAACCTACGAGCAGTACTTC.

The chain couples TRBV9 to TRBJ2-5, with TRBD2 matching 10 bases. The CDR3 length is 15 residues. Germline CDR1 and CDR2: SGDLS and YYNGEE. Unmatched junction bases numbered 5, after V lost 3 bases and J lost 3 bases. CDR3 bases: TGTGCCAGCAGCGCAGCGGGGGGGACCGAAGAGACCCAGTACTTC. Translation: CASSAAGGTEETQYF.

The chain recombines TRBV20-1 with TRBJ1-4, with D hard to call. V gave up 6 bases and J gave up 8 bases, with 19 bases separating them. Germline-derived CDR1 and CDR2 are DFQATT and SNEGSKA (reference sequence). The CDR3 has 14 residues. CDR3 amino acids: CSASRTYMGEKLFF. Written as DNA, the CDR3 is TGCAGTGCCAGTCGGACTTACATGGGGGAAAAACTGTTTTTT.

The chain is built from TRBV19 and TRBJ1-5, with TRBD1 identical over 7 bases. Germline-derived CDR1 and CDR2 are LNHDA and SQIVND (reference sequence). The V segment lost 7 bases and the J segment 4 bases; nucleotides outside the gene matches: 7. The CDR3 covers 14 residues. DNA of the CDR3: TGTGCCAGTATGACAGGGATGTGGAATCAGCCCCAGCATTTT. This translates into CASMTGMWNQPQHF.

In its sample, this clone was seen once. The chain uses TRBV6-5 and TRBJ1-2; TRBD1 is a possible D gene (5 bases). With 6 bases removed from V and 2 bases from J, the gap between germline ends came to 10 bases. The CDR3 runs to 13 residues. Per the germline V gene, CDR1 is MNHEY and CDR2 is SVGAGI. CDR3 nucleotide sequence: TGTGCCAGCAGAGACAGCCCCAACTATGGCTACACCTTC. Its translation is CASRDSPNYGYTF.

This sequence joins TRBV13 and TRBJ2-3; tentatively, D is TRBD2 (6 bases). The germline V and J ends were trimmed by 4 bases and 6 bases, with 17 bases remaining between them. The CDR3 consists of 15 residues. CDR1 is PRHDT, CDR2 FYEKMQ, per germline (reference sequence). DNA for the CDR3: TGTGCCAGCAGCTCCCGTCGGGGGAGTGGCGATACGCAGTATTTT. As protein: CASSSRRGSGDTQYF.